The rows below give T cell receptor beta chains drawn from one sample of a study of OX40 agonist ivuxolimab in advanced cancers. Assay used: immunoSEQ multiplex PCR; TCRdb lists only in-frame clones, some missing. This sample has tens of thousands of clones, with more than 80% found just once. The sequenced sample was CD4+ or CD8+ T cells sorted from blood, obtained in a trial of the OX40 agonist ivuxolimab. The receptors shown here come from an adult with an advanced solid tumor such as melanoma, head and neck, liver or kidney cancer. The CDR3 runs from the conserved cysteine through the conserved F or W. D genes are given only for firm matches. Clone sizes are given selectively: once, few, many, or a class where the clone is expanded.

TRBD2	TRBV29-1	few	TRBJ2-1	CSVRGRAPESSYNEQFF
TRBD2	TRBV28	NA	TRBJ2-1	CASSTPRAVAGGYNEQFF
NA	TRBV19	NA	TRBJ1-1	CASNLLAGGRTEAFF
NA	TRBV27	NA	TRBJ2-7	CAVSWARGAYEQYF
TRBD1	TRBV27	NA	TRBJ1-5	CASSWTGGGNQPQHF
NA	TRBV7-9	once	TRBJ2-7	CASSPAGTSYEQYF
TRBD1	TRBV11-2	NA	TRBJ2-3	CASSFGTGGYLPDTQYF
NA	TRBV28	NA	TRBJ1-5	CASTGSRYQPQHF
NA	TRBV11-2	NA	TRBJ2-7	CASSLPTYEQYF
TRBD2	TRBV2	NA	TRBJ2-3	CASSDIGLAAGDTQYF
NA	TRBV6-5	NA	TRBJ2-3	CASTGESTDTQYF
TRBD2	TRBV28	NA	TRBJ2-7	CASSLGLAGIYEQYF
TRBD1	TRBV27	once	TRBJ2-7	CATMTGTYEQYF
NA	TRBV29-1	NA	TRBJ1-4	CSVRGNEKLFF
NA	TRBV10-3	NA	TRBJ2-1	CAISESLDSSHNEQFF
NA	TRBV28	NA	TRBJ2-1	CASMSGSSYNEQFF